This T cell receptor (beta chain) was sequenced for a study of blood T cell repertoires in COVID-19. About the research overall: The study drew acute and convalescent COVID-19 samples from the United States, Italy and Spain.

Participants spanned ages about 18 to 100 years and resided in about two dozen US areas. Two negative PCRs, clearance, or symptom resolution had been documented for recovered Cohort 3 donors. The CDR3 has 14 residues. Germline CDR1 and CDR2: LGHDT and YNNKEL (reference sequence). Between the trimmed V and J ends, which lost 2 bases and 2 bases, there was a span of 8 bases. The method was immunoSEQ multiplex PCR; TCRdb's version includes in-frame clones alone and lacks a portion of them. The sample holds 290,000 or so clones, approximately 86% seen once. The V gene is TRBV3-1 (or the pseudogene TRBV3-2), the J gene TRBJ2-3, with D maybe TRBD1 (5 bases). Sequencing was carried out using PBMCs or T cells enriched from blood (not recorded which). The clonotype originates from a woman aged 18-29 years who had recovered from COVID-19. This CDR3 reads CASSQPGHTDTQYF. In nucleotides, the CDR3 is TGTGCCAGCAGCCAACCAGGGCACACAGATACGCAGTATTTT.